The 9 T cell receptor beta chains below come from one sample, sequenced in a study of blood T cell repertoires in COVID-19 (TCRdb year 2020). Libraries were constructed by the immunoSEQ multiplex PCR assay. Sourced from immuneACCESS, this table was stored by TCRdb with only in-frame sequences that have V and J called. A share of the clones is absent; for the studies checked, an unresolved V gene accounts for under half, and the remainder has no known explanation. This sample gives almost 400,000 clones in total; roughly 86% of them show up just once. Clones ranked in the top ten supply about 2.5% of the sample. Sequencing was done on a sample of peripheral blood. The receptors derive from a woman in her sixties or seventies with COVID-19, enrolled during active disease.

V usage is TRBV24-1 and J usage is TRBJ1-1; no definite D call. V was clipped by 2 bases and J by 6 bases, with 12 bases between them. There are 14 residues in the CDR3. Germline V CDR1 and CDR2: KGHDR, SFDVKD. Written as DNA, the CDR3 is TGTGCCACCAGTGATTCGAGGGTTCCCGCTGAAGCTTTCTTT. Protein sequence: CATSDSRVPAEAFF.

This chain uses TRBV5-1 with TRBJ2-5; D perhaps matches TRBD1 (6 bases). Germline CDR1 and CDR2: SGHRS and YFSETQ. This CDR3 is 17 amino acids long. V was trimmed by 0 bases and J by 4 bases, leaving 19 bases between them. CDR3 DNA sequence: TGCGCCAGCAGCTTGGGGGACACCGTCCTTTTTGGAGAGACCCAGTACTTC. It specifies CASSLGDTVLFGETQYF.

J is TRBJ2-3 and V is TRBV19; 10 bases agree with TRBD2. Germline CDR1 is LNHDA and CDR2 is SQIVND (reference sequence). The V gene end was trimmed by 7 bases and the J gene end by 2 bases; junction bases not matched to a gene: 3. The CDR3 has 14 residues. CDR3 amino acids: CASTSGGPTDTQYF. The CDR3 nucleotides read TGTGCCAGTACTAGCGGGGGACCCACAGATACGCAGTATTTT.

The chain employs TRBV2 and TRBJ1-5; D call uncertain. The CDR3 covers 15 residues. The germline V gene has CDR1 SNHLY and CDR2 FYNNEI. V lost 7 bases, J lost 2 bases, and 15 bases lay in between. In DNA form, the CDR3 reads TGTGCCAGCATCGAGGCGGGGAGGCGCAATCAGCCCCAGCATTTT. Translated: CASIEAGRRNQPQHF.

The V and J genes are TRBV6-5 and TRBJ1-1; no clear D. CDR1 and CDR2 from the germline V gene are MNHEY and SVGAGI. V was clipped by 6 bases and J by 1 base, with 6 bases between them. This CDR3 is 12 amino acids long. The CDR3 sequence is CASRAPNTEAFF. Written as DNA, the CDR3 is TGTGCCAGCAGAGCACCGAACACTGAAGCTTTCTTT.

This clone was observed once. The chain is built from TRBV19 and TRBJ1-5; maybe TRBD1 (6 bases). Germline V gene sequence: CDR1 LNHDA, CDR2 SQIVND (reference sequence). The V and J ends lost 7 bases and 4 bases respectively, with 23 bases between them. The CDR3 has 17 residues. CDR3 sequence reads: CASMGSTGIRWNQPQHF. DNA for the CDR3: TGTGCCAGTATGGGCAGTACAGGGATTAGATGGAATCAGCCCCAGCATTTT. Complete variable domain (other parts from reference TRBV19 and TRBJ1-5): DGGITQSPKYLFRKEGQNVTLSCEQNLNHDAMYWYRQDPGQGLRLIYYSQIVNDFQKGDIAEGYSVSREKKESFPLTVTSAQKNPTAFYLCASMGSTGIRWNQPQHFGDGTRLSIL.

In regard to this clone: Other DNA sequences from this sample encode an identical CDR3 as well. This sequence joins TRBV3-1 (or the pseudogene TRBV3-2) and TRBJ1-4; D perhaps matches TRBD1 (5 bases). CDR1 is LGHDT and CDR2 is YNNKEL in the germline V gene (reference sequence). With 4 bases removed from V and 1 base from J, the gap between germline ends came to 7 bases. CDR3 length: 14 amino acids. This chain's CDR3 is CASSLRGTNEKLFF. CDR3 nucleotide sequence: TGTGCCAGCAGCCTAAGGGGAACTAATGAAAAACTGTTTTTT.

This chain connects TRBV11-2 to TRBJ2-3, with a tentative D call TRBD2 (6 bases). The V gene's germline CDR1 is SGHAT and CDR2 FQNNGV. V dropped 7 bases and J dropped 3 bases, with 14 bases sitting between them. CDR3 length: 14 residues. CDR3 bases: TGTGCCAGCACTCCTTCGGGGGTAACAGATACGCAGTATTTT. The encoded protein is CASTPSGVTDTQYF.

V and J are TRBV7-2 and TRBJ2-7; possibly TRBD2 for D (6 bases). CDR3 size: 14 residues. Trimming took off 1 base at V and 2 bases at J, with 9 bases between the two ends. Germline V lookup: CDR1 SGHTA, CDR2 FQGNSA. The CDR3 sequence: CASSLEEGAYEQYF. The DNA of the CDR3 is TGTGCCAGCAGCTTAGAGGAGGGCGCCTACGAGCAGTACTTC.